This T cell receptor (beta chain) was sequenced for a study of blood T cell repertoires in COVID-19. Study-wide context: Samples came from the United States, Italy and Spain, spanning acute and convalescent COVID-19.

Clones were read by immunoSEQ multiplex PCR, and TCRdb kept only the in-frame ones, dropping some. The sample has a few hundred thousand clones; 75% to 90% are singletons. The CDR3 sequence is 12 residues long. V was pared by 4 bases and J by 3 bases, with 6 bases between. The receptor was derived from a man aged 30 to 39 who had recovered from COVID-19. The chain combines TRBV12-3 or TRBV12-4 with TRBJ2-5; no reliable D call. The sequencing sample was made of PBMCs or T cells enriched from blood (not recorded which). The CDR3 here is CASSSGKETQYF. CDR3 coding DNA: TGTGCCAGCAGTTCAGGAAAAGAGACCCAGTACTTC.